This T cell receptor (beta chain) was profiled in a study of T-cell reconstitution after alpha-beta-depleted transplantation in children. Notes on the study in general: High day-60 TCRbeta diversity in some patients came from surviving recipient T cells and thymic progenitors. Newly produced T cells mostly accounted for T-cell counts and diversity one year post-transplant. Reports say that about two months after transplant, the alpha-beta T cells came out of several hundred graft clones that had expanded.

The CDR3 contains 19 residues. Looked up from germline, CDR1 is SGHRS and CDR2 is YFSETQ. Trimming cost V 1 base and J 3 bases, with 25 bases left between them. A TCRbeta library incorporating unique molecular identifiers was prepared. TCRdb fed the PCR reads into MiXCR, producing one record per CDR3 protein. The sample carries fewer than 400,000 distinct CDR3 sequences, roughly 21% recorded once. This clonotype was observed a handful of times. What it binds is unknown. This sample comprised PBMCs, mostly from graft donor cells, obtained 180 days after TCRalphabeta/CD19-depleted stem cell transplant. The clonotype originates from a male patient between 5 and 17 years old who had a stem cell transplant for acute lymphoblastic leukemia, so the T cells may come from the graft donor. V is TRBV5-1 and J is TRBJ2-5; the D gene could be TRBD1 or TRBD2 (6 bases each). The CDR3 sequence is CASSLFYWAQGRFEETQYF. CDR3 DNA sequence: TGCGCCAGCAGCTTGTTCTATTGGGCCCAGGGGAGGTTCGAAGAGACCCAGTACTTC.